These 27 T cell receptor beta chains share one sample of origin, sequenced in a study of blood T cell repertoires in COVID-19. Here immunoSEQ multiplex PCR was the method, and the copy in TCRdb shows in-frame clones only, minus some. The sample includes over 200,000 clones, 85% to 90% of them seen just once. The material sequenced was PBMCs or T cells enriched from blood (not recorded which). The receptors shown here come from a man aged 35 to 55 who had recovered from COVID-19.

V and J are TRBV18 and TRBJ2-1; TRBD2 agrees at 11 bases. The CDR3 has 16 amino acids. V was pared by 0 bases and J by 8 bases, with 6 bases of the junction left unmatched. Germline V lookup: CDR1 KGHSH, CDR2 LQKENI. The CDR3 loop reads CASSPPVASGGHEQFF. CDR3 nucleotides: TGTGCCAGCTCACCACCGGTGGCTAGCGGGGGGCATGAGCAGTTCTTC. Drawing the rest from reference TRBV18 and TRBJ2-1, the complete variable domain is NAGVMQNPRHLVRRRGQEARLRCSPMKGHSHVYWYRQLPEEGLKFMVYLQKENIIDESGMPKERFSAEFPKEGPSILRIQQVVRGDSAAYFCASSPPVASGGHEQFFGPGTRLTVL.

The DNA of the CDR3 is TGTGCCAGCAGTTTACTCCCTTCTGGAAACACCATATATTTT. Translating it yields CASSLLPSGNTIYF. The rearrangement uses TRBV9 and TRBJ1-3; unclear D gene. V lost 5 bases to trimming and J lost 1 base, with 10 bases between them. CDR1 and CDR2 from the germline V gene are SGDLS and YYNGEE. This CDR3 comprises 14 residues. Complete variable domain (other parts from reference TRBV9 and TRBJ1-3): DSGVTQTPKHLITATGQRVTLRCSPRSGDLSVYWYQQSLDQGLQFLIQYYNGEERAKGNILERFSAQQFPDLHSELNLSSLELGDSALYFCASSLLPSGNTIYFGEGSWLTVV.

The chain recombines TRBV11-3 with TRBJ1-2, with TRBD1 identical over 8 bases. Unmatched junction bases numbered 10, after V lost 1 base and J lost 6 bases. The germline gives CDR1 SGHNT, CDR2 YENEEA. CDR3 size: 16 residues. CDR3 loop: CASSLGGQVLGHGYTF. Here the CDR3 DNA reads TGTGCCAGCAGCTTAGGGGGACAGGTATTGGGGCATGGCTACACCTTC. Together with reference TRBV11-3 and TRBJ1-2, the CDR3 gives the full variable domain: EAGVVQSPRYKIIEKKQPVAFWCNPISGHNTLYWYLQNLGQGPELLIRYENEEAVDDSQLPKDRFSAERLKGVDSTLKIQPAELGDSAVYLCASSLGGQVLGHGYTFGSGTRLTVV.

The chain is built from TRBV6-1 and TRBJ1-4, with D uncertain. Trimming pared 0 bases from V and 7 bases from J, leaving 18 bases between. Germline CDR1 and CDR2: MNHNS and SASEGT. There are 17 residues in the CDR3. This CDR3 reads CASSEASSSKPGEKLFF. CDR3 coding DNA: TGTGCCAGCAGTGAAGCATCATCATCTAAACCTGGTGAAAAACTGTTTTTT.

This clone was detected a few times. This chain joins TRBV29-1 and TRBJ1-1; TRBD1 aligns across 7 bases. Germline V gene sequence: CDR1 SQVTM, CDR2 ANQGSEA. CDR3 length equals 12 residues. Trimming cost V 7 bases and J 1 base; bases outside gene matches: 3. The CDR3 coding sequence is TGCAGCGCCTACAGGGGGAACACTGAAGCTTTCTTT. It encodes CSAYRGNTEAFF.

The chain joins TRBV19 to TRBJ2-5, with TRBD2 matching over 9 bases. CDR1 LNHDA and CDR2 SQIVND come from the germline V gene (reference sequence). Unmatched junction bases numbered 7, after V lost 6 bases and J lost 2 bases. This CDR3 has 15 amino acids. This chain's CDR3 is CASSGLARLQETQYF. Written as DNA, the CDR3 is TGTGCCAGTAGCGGACTAGCGAGATTACAAGAGACCCAGTACTTC. Using reference TRBV19 and TRBJ2-5 for the parts outside the CDR3, the full variable domain is DGGITQSPKYLFRKEGQNVTLSCEQNLNHDAMYWYRQDPGQGLRLIYYSQIVNDFQKGDIAEGYSVSREKKESFPLTVTSAQKNPTAFYLCASSGLARLQETQYFGPGTRLLVL.

The rearrangement uses TRBV7-2 and TRBJ2-3; a possible D gene is TRBD1 (7 bases). The germline V and J ends were trimmed by 2 bases and 14 bases, with 17 bases remaining between them. This CDR3 spans 13 amino acids. CDR1 and CDR2 from the germline V gene are SGHTA and FQGNSA. The CDR3 here is CASSLRRRGRPYF. CDR3 nucleotides: TGTGCCAGCAGCTTAAGGAGGAGGGGGCGGCCGTATTTT.

The rearrangement joins TRBV11-3 to TRBJ1-1; a weak D match, TRBD1 (5 bases). V was trimmed by 0 bases and J by 5 bases, leaving 16 bases between them. The CDR3 runs to 16 residues. Germline V gene sequence: CDR1 SGHNT, CDR2 YENEEA. The CDR3: CASSLDPPGWETEAFF. CDR3 bases: TGTGCCAGCAGCTTAGACCCCCCAGGGTGGGAAACTGAAGCTTTCTTT.

The chain has TRBV9 and TRBJ2-1; 10 bases align to TRBD2. The CDR3 is 15 amino acids. V gave up 3 bases and J gave up 3 bases; unmatched junction bases: 3. Germline values: CDR1 SGDLS, CDR2 YYNGEE. Here the CDR3 reads CASSGSGRDYNEQFF. Here the CDR3 DNA reads TGTGCCAGCAGCGGAAGCGGGAGGGACTACAATGAGCAGTTCTTC.

The V call is TRBV4-1, the J call TRBJ2-5; D remains unclear. From germline, CDR1 is MGHRA and CDR2 YSYEKL. The CDR3 spans 13 residues. V lost 1 base, J lost 4 bases, and 7 bases lay in between. CDR3 DNA sequence: TGCGCCAGCAGCCAAGGGCCTCTAGAGACCCAGTACTTC. This sequence encodes CASSQGPLETQYF.

The rearrangement uses TRBV11-3 and TRBJ1-1, with D uncertain. CDR3 length: 15 amino acids. V lost 3 bases to trimming and J lost 1 base, with 12 bases between them. The germline V gene encodes CDR1 SGHNT and CDR2 YENEEA. DNA of the CDR3: TGTGCCAGCAGCTTGGAACAGTTAAGGAACACTGAAGCTTTCTTT. The encoded protein is CASSLEQLRNTEAFF.

The chain uses TRBV19 and TRBJ2-5; 8 bases align to TRBD2. Germline V gene sequence: CDR1 LNHDA, CDR2 SQIVND (reference sequence). Losses at the gene ends were 4 bases for V and 4 bases for J; bases not matched to a gene: 8. The CDR3 covers 15 residues. The CDR3 loop reads CASSTSSGVPETQYF. The DNA for the CDR3 is TGTGCCAGTAGTACGAGTAGCGGGGTTCCAGAGACCCAGTACTTC.

In its sample, this clone was seen once. The chain uses TRBV11-3 and TRBJ1-2; D is unclear. The CDR3 loop spans 15 amino acids. From germline, CDR1 is SGHNT and CDR2 YENEEA. The V gene lost 0 bases and the J gene lost 5 bases, with 13 bases spanning the gap. CDR3 residues: CASSLDSGLGYGYTF. In nucleotides, the CDR3 is TGTGCCAGCAGCTTAGACTCAGGCCTCGGATATGGCTACACCTTC. The whole variable domain, filled in from reference TRBV11-3 and TRBJ1-2, reads EAGVVQSPRYKIIEKKQPVAFWCNPISGHNTLYWYLQNLGQGPELLIRYENEEAVDDSQLPKDRFSAERLKGVDSTLKIQPAELGDSAVYLCASSLDSGLGYGYTFGSGTRLTVV.

V usage is TRBV2 and J usage is TRBJ1-2; 10 bases are a match to TRBD1. The CDR3 spans 14 residues. The J segment lost 6 bases and the V segment lost 5 bases, leaving 6 bases of the junction unmatched. The germline V gene has CDR1 SNHLY and CDR2 FYNNEI. CDR3 sequence (DNA): TGTGCCAGCAGTAACAGACAGGGGGCCGATGGCTACACCTTC. Protein product: CASSNRQGADGYTF.

V usage is TRBV3-1 (or the pseudogene TRBV3-2) and J usage is TRBJ1-1, with 11 bases lining up with TRBD1. From germline, CDR1 is LGHDT and CDR2 YNNKEL (reference sequence). The CDR3 runs 13 residues. V trimming: 1 base; J trimming: 12 bases; junction bases outside the gene matches: 4. The CDR3 sequence: CASSQAGTGGSFF. The CDR3 region has the DNA TGTGCCAGCAGCCAAGCTGGGACAGGGGGGTCTTTCTTT.

The V call is TRBV4-1, the J call TRBJ2-7; TRBD2 matches 7 bases. V lost 3 bases and J lost 0; bases outside the gene matches: 11. This CDR3 contains 17 residues. CDR1 is MGHRA, CDR2 YSYEKL, per germline. This CDR3 reads CASSQVALADSSYEQYF. In nucleotides, the CDR3 is TGCGCCAGCAGCCAGGTGGCTCTAGCGGATAGCTCCTACGAGCAGTACTTC.

This clone has just a few counts. V gene TRBV28 combines with J gene TRBJ2-1; 14 bases align to TRBD2. Trimming removed 6 bases from V and 12 bases from J; junction bases left unmatched: 10. Per germline, CDR1 MDHEN and CDR2 SYDVKM. This CDR3 contains 15 residues. The CDR3 reads CASSRGTSGSPRQFF. The CDR3 DNA sequence: TGTGCCAGCAGCCGAGGGACTAGCGGGAGTCCCCGGCAGTTCTTC.

This clone was seen once. The chain carries TRBV4-3 and TRBJ2-7; possibly TRBD1 for D (5 bases). Per the germline V gene, CDR1 is LGHNA and CDR2 is YSLEER. The germline V and J ends were trimmed by 0 bases and 4 bases, with 13 bases remaining between them. The CDR3 sequence is 15 residues long. In DNA form, the CDR3 reads TGCGCCAGCAGCCAAGATACGAGACAGCTATACGAGCAGTACTTC. This translates into CASSQDTRQLYEQYF.

CDR3 sequence: CASSSQATEAFF. The CDR3 DNA is TGTGCCAGCAGCTCCCAGGCAACTGAAGCTTTCTTT. The chain has TRBV13 and TRBJ1-1; D is ambiguous. Germline CDR1 PRHDT, CDR2 FYEKMQ (reference sequence). With 4 bases removed from V and 5 bases from J, the gap between germline ends came to 8 bases. The CDR3 runs 12 residues.

J is TRBJ2-5 and V is TRBV6-2 or TRBV6-3; 10 bases fit TRBD2. The length of the CDR3 is 14 residues. The germline CDR1 and CDR2 sequences are MNHEY and SVGEGT. After removal of 5 bases from V and 4 bases from J, the junction contained 4 bases not matched to a gene. The CDR3 DNA reads TGTGCCAGCAGTCTAGCGGGAGTCCTAGAGACCCAGTACTTC. The encoded protein is CASSLAGVLETQYF.

The rearrangement links TRBV25-1 to TRBJ2-2, with TRBD2 matching over 8 bases. Germline values: CDR1 MGHDK, CDR2 SYGVNS. V was pared by 4 bases and J by 10 bases, with 8 bases of the junction left unmatched. This CDR3 contains 14 residues. CDR3 protein: CASSVEAGGVELFF. The CDR3, as DNA: TGTGCCAGCAGTGTAGAGGCGGGAGGTGTGGAGCTGTTTTTT.

A few counts support this clone. The chain carries TRBV6-6 and TRBJ1-1, with D maybe TRBD1 (6 bases). From germline, CDR1 is MNHNY and CDR2 SVGAGI (reference sequence). V dropped 5 bases and J dropped 0 bases, with 19 bases sitting between them. This CDR3 contains 17 residues. CDR3 protein: CASSPDITGLMNTEAFF. For the CDR3, the DNA is TGTGCCAGCAGTCCCGACATCACAGGGCTGATGAACACTGAAGCTTTCTTT.

This rearrangement joins TRBV30 to TRBJ1-5; D is ambiguous. The length of the CDR3 is 15 residues. The V gene lost 3 bases and the J gene lost 3 bases, with 15 bases spanning the gap. Germline V lookup: CDR1 GTSNPN, CDR2 SVGIG (reference sequence). The CDR3 DNA reads TGTGCCTGGAGCCCGGCGGGCAGCGTCAATCAGCCCCAGCATTTT. Encoded protein: CAWSPAGSVNQPQHF.

The chain carries TRBV7-9 and TRBJ2-3; 14 nucleotides align to TRBD2. This CDR3 is 17 amino acids long. The V gene's germline CDR1 is SEHNR and CDR2 FQNEAQ (reference sequence). V shed 5 bases and J 2 bases; nucleotides not matched to a gene: 6. The DNA for the CDR3 is TGTGCCAGCAGCCCAAGACTAGCGGGAGGGATCACAGATACGCAGTATTTT. Protein: CASSPRLAGGITDTQYF.

V is TRBV5-4 and J is TRBJ2-1; weak D call: TRBD1 (5 bases). Germline V gene lookup returns CDR1 SGHNT and CDR2 YYREEE (reference sequence). This CDR3 comprises 15 residues. V was shortened by 4 bases and J by 0 bases, with 11 bases between the two germline ends. For the CDR3, the DNA is TGTGCCAGCAGCCCACGGACAAGCTCCTACAATGAGCAGTTCTTC. Its protein product is CASSPRTSSYNEQFF.

This sequence joins TRBV6-5 and TRBJ2-7, with 9 bases matching TRBD1. With 0 bases clipped from V and 5 bases from J, the junction kept 5 bases outside the gene matches. Looked up from germline, CDR1 is MNHEY and CDR2 is SVGAGI. This CDR3 is 15 amino acids long. The CDR3 DNA follows: TGTGCCAGCAGTTACTCGGGACAGGGTCTACACGAGCAGTACTTC. It specifies CASSYSGQGLHEQYF.

This clone was seen more than once but under ten times. The rearrangement uses TRBV18 and TRBJ1-5, with D tentatively TRBD1 (6 bases). Germline V lookup: CDR1 KGHSH, CDR2 LQKENI. V was shortened by 4 bases and J by 7 bases, with 14 bases between the two germline ends. The CDR3 is 14 amino acids. CDR3 region: CASSRGQEPQPQHF. CDR3 bases: TGTGCCAGCTCACGGGGGCAGGAGCCCCAGCCCCAGCATTTT.